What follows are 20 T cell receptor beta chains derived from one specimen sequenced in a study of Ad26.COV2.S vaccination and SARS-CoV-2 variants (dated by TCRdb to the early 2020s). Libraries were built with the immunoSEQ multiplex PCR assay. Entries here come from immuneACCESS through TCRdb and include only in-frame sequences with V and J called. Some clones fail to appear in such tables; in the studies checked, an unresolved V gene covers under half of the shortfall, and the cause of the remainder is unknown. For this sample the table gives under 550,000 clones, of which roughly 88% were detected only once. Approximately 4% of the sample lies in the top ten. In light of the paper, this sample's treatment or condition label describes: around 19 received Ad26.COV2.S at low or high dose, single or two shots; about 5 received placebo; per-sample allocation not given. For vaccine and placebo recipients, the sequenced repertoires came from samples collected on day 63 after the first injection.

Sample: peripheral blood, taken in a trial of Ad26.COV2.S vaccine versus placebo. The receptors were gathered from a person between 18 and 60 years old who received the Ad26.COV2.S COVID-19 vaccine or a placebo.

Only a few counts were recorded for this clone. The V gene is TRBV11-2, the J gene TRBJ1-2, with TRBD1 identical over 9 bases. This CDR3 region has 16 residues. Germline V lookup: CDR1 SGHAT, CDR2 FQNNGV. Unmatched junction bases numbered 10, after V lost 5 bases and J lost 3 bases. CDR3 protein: CASSKSGTGLYYGYTF. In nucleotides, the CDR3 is TGTGCCAGCAGCAAATCCGGGACAGGGTTATACTATGGCTACACCTTC.

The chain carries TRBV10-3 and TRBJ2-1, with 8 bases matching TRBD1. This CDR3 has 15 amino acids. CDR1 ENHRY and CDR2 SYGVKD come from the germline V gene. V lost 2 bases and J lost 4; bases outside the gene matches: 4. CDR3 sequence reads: CAISEGQGGYNEQFF. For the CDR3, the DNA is TGTGCCATCAGTGAGGGACAGGGAGGTTACAATGAGCAGTTCTTC.

In nucleotides, the CDR3 is TGTGCCAGCGGAAATAGCGGGGCAGGGGGAAACACCATATATTTT. Translation: CASGNSGAGGNTIYF. The rearrangement joins TRBV5-6 to TRBJ1-3; tentatively, D is TRBD1 (5 bases). Germline V gene sequence: CDR1 SGHDT, CDR2 YYEEEE. V was shortened by 7 bases and J by 4 bases, with 18 bases between the two germline ends. The CDR3 is made up of 15 amino acids.

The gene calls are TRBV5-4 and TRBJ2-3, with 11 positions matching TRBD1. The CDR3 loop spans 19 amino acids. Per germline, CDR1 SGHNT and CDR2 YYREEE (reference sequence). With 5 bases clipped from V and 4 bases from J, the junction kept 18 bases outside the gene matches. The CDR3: CASSSSISRDRGVADTQYF. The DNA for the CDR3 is TGTGCCAGCAGTTCGAGCATTAGCCGGGACAGGGGGGTTGCAGATACGCAGTATTTT.

In nucleotides, the CDR3 is TGTGCCAGCAGCTTTGCAGGGGGCGCCTCCGGGGAGCTGTTTTTT. It codes for CASSFAGGASGELFF. This chain uses TRBV7-9 with TRBJ2-2; 8 bases are a match to TRBD1. Germline V gene sequence: CDR1 SEHNR, CDR2 FQNEAQ (reference sequence). The J segment lost 6 bases and the V segment lost 3 bases, leaving 6 bases of the junction unmatched. This CDR3 is 15 amino acids long. Full variable domain (rest looked up from reference TRBV7-9 and TRBJ2-2): DTGVSQNPRHKITKRGQNVTFRCDPISEHNRLYWYRQTLGQGPEFLTYFQNEAQLEKSRLLSDRFSAERPKGSFSTLEIQRTEQGDSAMYLCASSFAGGASGELFFGEGSRLTVL.

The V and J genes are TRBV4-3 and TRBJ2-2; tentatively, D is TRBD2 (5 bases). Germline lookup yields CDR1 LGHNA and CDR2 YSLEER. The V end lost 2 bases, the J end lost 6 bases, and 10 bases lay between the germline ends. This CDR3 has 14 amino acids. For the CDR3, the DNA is TGCGCCAGCAGCCAAACGGTCGGGGCCGGGGAGCTGTTTTTT. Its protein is CASSQTVGAGELFF.

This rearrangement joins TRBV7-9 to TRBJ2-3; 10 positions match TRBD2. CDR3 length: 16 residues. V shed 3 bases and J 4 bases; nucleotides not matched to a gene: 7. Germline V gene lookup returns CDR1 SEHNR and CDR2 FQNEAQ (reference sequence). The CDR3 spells CASSFAVAGGADTQYF. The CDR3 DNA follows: TGTGCCAGCAGCTTCGCCGTAGCGGGGGGCGCAGATACGCAGTATTTT.

CDR3 amino acids: CASSLPSRHTIYF. For the CDR3, the DNA is TGTGCCAGCAGCCTGCCGAGTAGGCACACCATATATTTT. The chain employs TRBV7-2 and TRBJ1-3, with D unresolved. Trimming shortened V by 5 bases and J by 8 bases, and 13 bases separated the two germline ends. Germline loops: CDR1 SGHTA, CDR2 FQGNSA. The CDR3 has 13 residues.

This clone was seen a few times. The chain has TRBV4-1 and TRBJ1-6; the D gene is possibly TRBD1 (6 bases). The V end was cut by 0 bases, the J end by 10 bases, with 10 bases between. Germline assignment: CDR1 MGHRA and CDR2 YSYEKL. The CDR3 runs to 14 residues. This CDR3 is CASSQEQGLSPLHF. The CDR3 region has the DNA TGCGCCAGCAGCCAAGAACAGGGATTATCACCCCTCCACTTT.

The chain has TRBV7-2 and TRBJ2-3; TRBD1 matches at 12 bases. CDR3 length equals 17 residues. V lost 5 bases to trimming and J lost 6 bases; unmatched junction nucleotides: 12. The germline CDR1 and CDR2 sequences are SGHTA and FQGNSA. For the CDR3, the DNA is TGTGCCAGCAGCCGTATAGGGGGGACAGGGGGCGCGGATACGCAGTATTTT. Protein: CASSRIGGTGGADTQYF.

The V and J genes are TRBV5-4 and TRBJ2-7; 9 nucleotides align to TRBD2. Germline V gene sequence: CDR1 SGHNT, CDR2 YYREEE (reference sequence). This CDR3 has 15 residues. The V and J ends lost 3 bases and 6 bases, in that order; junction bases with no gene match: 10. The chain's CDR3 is CASSSPRAGGPEQYF. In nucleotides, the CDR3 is TGTGCCAGCAGCTCACCCCGGGCGGGGGGGCCCGAGCAGTACTTC.

The CDR3 nucleotides are TGTGCCTGGAGTTTTATCGCTACAGATACGCAGTATTTT. Translated: CAWSFIATDTQYF. J is TRBJ2-3 and V is TRBV30; unclear D gene. With 2 bases removed from V and 3 bases from J, the gap between germline ends came to 9 bases. The CDR3 runs 13 residues. The germline V gene encodes CDR1 GTSNPN and CDR2 SVGIG (reference sequence).

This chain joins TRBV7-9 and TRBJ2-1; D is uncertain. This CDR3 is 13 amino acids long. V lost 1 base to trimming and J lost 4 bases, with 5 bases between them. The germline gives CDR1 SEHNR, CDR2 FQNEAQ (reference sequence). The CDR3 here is CASSLGEYNEQFF. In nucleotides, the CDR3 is TGTGCCAGCAGCTTAGGCGAATACAATGAGCAGTTCTTC.

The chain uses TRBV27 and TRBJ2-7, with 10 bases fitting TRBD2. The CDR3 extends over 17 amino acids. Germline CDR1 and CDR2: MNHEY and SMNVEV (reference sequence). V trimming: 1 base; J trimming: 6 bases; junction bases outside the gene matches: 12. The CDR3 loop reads CASSLLPRTSGAGEQYF. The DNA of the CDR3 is TGTGCCAGCAGTTTATTGCCCCGAACTAGCGGGGCTGGCGAGCAGTACTTC.

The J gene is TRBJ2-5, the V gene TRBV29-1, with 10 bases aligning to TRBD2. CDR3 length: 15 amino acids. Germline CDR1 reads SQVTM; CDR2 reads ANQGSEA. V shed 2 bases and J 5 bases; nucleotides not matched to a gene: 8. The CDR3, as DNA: TGCAGCGTTGAAAGGCTAGCGGGGGCCCGGGAGACCCAGTACTTC. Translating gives CSVERLAGARETQYF.

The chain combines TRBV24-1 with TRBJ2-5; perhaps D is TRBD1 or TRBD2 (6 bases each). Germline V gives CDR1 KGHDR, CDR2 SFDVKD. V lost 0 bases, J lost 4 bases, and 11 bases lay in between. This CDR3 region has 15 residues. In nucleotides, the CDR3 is TGTGCCACCAGTGATTTGGGCAGGGGAGGAGAGACCCAGTACTTC. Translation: CATSDLGRGGETQYF.

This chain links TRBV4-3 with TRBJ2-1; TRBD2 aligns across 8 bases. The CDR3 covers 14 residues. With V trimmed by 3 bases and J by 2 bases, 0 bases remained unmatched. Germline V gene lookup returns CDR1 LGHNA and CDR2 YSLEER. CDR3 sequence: CASSQGLAYNEQFF. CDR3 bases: TGCGCCAGCAGCCAGGGACTAGCCTACAATGAGCAGTTCTTC.

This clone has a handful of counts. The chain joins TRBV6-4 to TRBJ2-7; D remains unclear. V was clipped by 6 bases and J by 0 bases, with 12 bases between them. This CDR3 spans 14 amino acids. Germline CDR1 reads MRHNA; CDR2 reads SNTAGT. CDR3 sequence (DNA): TGTGCCAGCAGCCCCCAGAGTTCCTCCTACGAGCAGTACTTC. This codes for CASSPQSSSYEQYF.

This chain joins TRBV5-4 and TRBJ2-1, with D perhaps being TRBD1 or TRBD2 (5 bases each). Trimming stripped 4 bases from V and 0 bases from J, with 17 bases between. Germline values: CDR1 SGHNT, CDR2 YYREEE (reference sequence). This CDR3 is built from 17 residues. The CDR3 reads CASSAKMGPSSYNEQFF. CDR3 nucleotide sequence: TGTGCCAGCAGCGCGAAAATGGGACCTAGCTCCTACAATGAGCAGTTCTTC.

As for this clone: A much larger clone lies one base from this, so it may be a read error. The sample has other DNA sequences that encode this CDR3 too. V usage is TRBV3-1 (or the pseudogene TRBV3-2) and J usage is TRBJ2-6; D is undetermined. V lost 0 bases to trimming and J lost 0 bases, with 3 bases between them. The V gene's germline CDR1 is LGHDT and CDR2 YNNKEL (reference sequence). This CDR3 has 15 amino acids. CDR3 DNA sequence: TGTGCCAGCAGCCAAGACAGCTCTGGGGCCAACGTCCTGACTTTC. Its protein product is CASSQDSSGANVLTF.